One sample yielded the 24 T cell receptor beta chains listed below, sequenced in a study of T cells in Graves' hyperthyroidism and ophthalmopathy. Template material for amplifying TCR beta CDR3 regions consisted of RNA transcripts. The TCR CDR3 was amplified in a first-round RT-PCR using the HTBI primer set. TCRdb re-called the multiplex PCR reads through MiXCR, storing one row per CDR3 protein. The sample includes roughly 580,000 distinct CDR3 sequences, about 43% of them seen just once. The sequencing sample was made of peripheral blood or thyroid tissue (not recorded which). These TCRs come from a woman in her late teens or twenties with Graves' hyperthyroidism.

This clonotype was picked up many times. This chain joins TRBV7-9 and TRBJ1-1; D is ambiguous. Germline V gene data show CDR1 as SEHNR and CDR2 as FQNEAQ (reference sequence). Trimming took 5 bases from V and 4 from J, leaving 11 bases between them. CDR3 length: 13 residues. The CDR3 here is CASSETWGTEAFF. The CDR3 nucleotides read TGTGCCAGCAGCGAAACGTGGGGCACTGAAGCTTTCTTT.

V gene TRBV2 combines with J gene TRBJ1-5, with TRBD1 matching over 10 bases. The CDR3 is 18 residues long. J gave up 0 bases and V 4 bases, and 9 bases lay outside the gene matches. The germline CDR1 and CDR2 sequences are SNHLY and FYNNEI. The chain's CDR3 is CASSGPGTGAYSNQPQHF. The CDR3 DNA follows: TGTGCCAGCAGTGGTCCGGGGACAGGGGCTTATAGCAATCAGCCCCAGCATTTT. Based on the CDR3 plus reference TRBV2 and TRBJ1-5, the full variable domain is EPEVTQTPSHQVTQMGQEVILRCVPISNHLYFYWYRQILGQKVEFLVSFYNNEISEKSEIFDDQFSVERPDGSNFTLKIRSTKLEDSAMYFCASSGPGTGAYSNQPQHFGDGTRLSIL.

The genes are TRBV2 and TRBJ1-4; weak D call: TRBD1 (5 bases). V was shortened by 6 bases and J by 3 bases, with 11 bases between the two germline ends. This CDR3 has 14 amino acids. Germline CDR1 reads SNHLY; CDR2 reads FYNNEI. The CDR3 DNA is TGTGCCAGCAGGCGACAGCCAGCTAATGAAAAACTGTTTTTT. This gives the protein CASRRQPANEKLFF.

The chain uses TRBV24-1 and TRBJ2-2; perhaps TRBD2 as D (6 bases). This CDR3 contains 15 residues. Germline CDR1 reads KGHDR; CDR2 reads SFDVKD. V was trimmed by 4 bases and J by 7 bases, leaving 15 bases between them. The CDR3 sequence: CATSDAGQVVGELFF. In DNA form, the CDR3 reads TGTGCCACCAGTGACGCGGGGCAGGTCGTCGGGGAGCTGTTTTTT.

The V call is TRBV7-9, the J call TRBJ2-2; 12 bases match TRBD2. The length of the CDR3 is 17 residues. Unmatched junction bases numbered 10, after V lost 5 bases and J lost 6 bases. Germline V CDR1 and CDR2: SEHNR, FQNEAQ (reference sequence). The CDR3 spells CASSLPTSGRYAGELFF. In DNA form, the CDR3 reads TGTGCCAGCAGCCTCCCGACTAGCGGGAGATACGCCGGGGAGCTGTTTTTT.

In regard to this clonotype: A much larger clone sits a single nucleotide away, making a read error possible. CDR3 amino acids: CTSSIGQGYGYTF. CDR3 bases: TGCACCAGCAGCATAGGACAGGGTTATGGCTACACCTTC. The rearrangement links TRBV5-1 to TRBJ1-2, with 8 bases aligning to TRBD1. The CDR3 runs to 13 residues. Germline CDR1 and CDR2: SGHRS and YFSETQ.

This chain uses TRBV20-1 with TRBJ1-6; D perhaps matches TRBD1 (6 bases). CDR1 DFQATT and CDR2 SNEGSKA come from the germline V gene (reference sequence). This CDR3 has 13 residues. V dropped 0 bases and J dropped 10 bases, with 10 bases sitting between them. CDR3 coding DNA: TGCAGTGCTAGAGAAGGGGGGGGCTCACCCCTCCACTTT. The encoded protein is CSAREGGGSPLHF.

This clonotype was detected ten times or more. V gene TRBV7-9 combines with J gene TRBJ1-2; TRBD1 agrees at 10 bases. The germline gives CDR1 SEHNR, CDR2 FQNEAQ (reference sequence). J lost 3 bases, V lost 4 bases, and 2 bases had no gene match. The CDR3 spans 14 residues. CDR3 region: CASSWGTGDYGYTF. CDR3 coding DNA: TGTGCCAGCAGCTGGGGGACAGGGGACTATGGCTACACCTTC.

The rearrangement links TRBV6-1 to TRBJ1-5, with TRBD1 matching over 9 bases. The CDR3 totals 13 residues. V trimming: 2 bases; J trimming: 13 bases; junction bases outside the gene matches: 6. From germline, CDR1 is MNHNS and CDR2 SASEGT. In DNA form, the CDR3 reads TGTGCCAGCAGTGAACCCGGGACAGGGCATCAGCATTTT. Its protein is CASSEPGTGHQHF.

V usage is TRBV7-3 and J usage is TRBJ1-2; D is uncertain. Germline-derived CDR1 and CDR2 are SGHTA and FQGTGA. This CDR3 spans 12 amino acids. V was clipped by 6 bases and J by 8 bases, with 13 bases between them. The CDR3, as DNA: TGTGCCAGCAGTTCAGAGAGGTTAGGCTACACCTTC. It is translated as CASSSERLGYTF.

This clonotype was detected only a few times. An end of the junction differs from the germline gene, which may be a read error. The chain is built from TRBV7-2 and TRBJ1-6, with 8 positions matching TRBD1. Per germline, CDR1 SGHTA and CDR2 FQGNSA. The CDR3 length is 17 residues. Here the CDR3 reads CASSQDRARTGMSPLHF. For the CDR3, the DNA is TGCGCCAGCAGCCAAGATAGGGCCAGGACAGGGATGTCACCCCTCCACTTT. Supplemented by reference TRBV7-2 and TRBJ1-6, the full variable domain reads GAGVSQSPSNKVTEKGKDVELRCDPISGHTALYWYRQSLGQGLEFLIYFQGNSAPDKSGLPSDRFSAERTGGSVSTLTIQRTQQEDSAVYLCASSQDRARTGMSPLHFGNGTRLTVT.

The gene calls are TRBV29-1 and TRBJ1-1, with D possibly TRBD1 on 5 matching bases. The CDR3 is 12 amino acids. Germline CDR1 reads SQVTM; CDR2 reads ANQGSEA. The ends were cut back, 8 bases at V and 1 base at J, with 11 bases in the middle. The CDR3 DNA reads as TGCAGCTTGGTGGGGGGGAACACTGAAGCTTTCTTT. Translating it yields CSLVGGNTEAFF.

This clonotype was detected many times. The chain couples TRBV10-3 to TRBJ1-1, with D maybe TRBD1 (5 bases). Germline V CDR1 and CDR2: ENHRY, SYGVKD. Trimming pared 4 bases from V and 4 bases from J, leaving 13 bases between. The CDR3 extends over 14 amino acids. The CDR3 is CAISAAGQATEAFF. For the CDR3, the DNA is TGTGCCATCAGTGCTGCGGGGCAGGCCACTGAAGCTTTCTTT.

The rearrangement joins TRBV25-1 to TRBJ1-6; no clear D. CDR1 is MGHDK, CDR2 SYGVNS, per germline. The V end lost 8 bases, the J end lost 10 bases, and 12 bases lay between the germline ends. The CDR3 is made up of 12 amino acids. The CDR3 DNA reads as TGTGCCAGCTGGAAGGGAGGATCACCCCTCCACTTT. This codes for CASWKGGSPLHF.

This sequence joins TRBV29-1 and TRBJ2-7; possibly TRBD2 for D (5 bases). Per germline, CDR1 SQVTM and CDR2 ANQGSEA. The length of the CDR3 is 13 residues. V was trimmed by 3 bases and J by 4 bases, leaving 13 bases between them. CDR3 bases: TGCAGCGTTGATGGACTTCTTAGTTACGAGCAGTACTTC. The encoded protein is CSVDGLLSYEQYF.

This clonotype came up once. This chain connects TRBV7-3 to TRBJ2-5; 11 bases map to TRBD2. This CDR3 region has 17 residues. V dropped 3 bases and J dropped 5; count of bases not matched to a gene: 11. Germline CDR1 and CDR2: SGHTA and FQGTGA. CDR3 in DNA: TGTGCCAGCAGCTTGACCCAACTAGCGGGAGCGGTTGAGACCCAGTACTTC. This translates into CASSLTQLAGAVETQYF.

This sequence joins TRBV7-8 and TRBJ1-3; no clear D. This CDR3 comprises 15 residues. With 5 bases removed from V and 0 bases from J, the gap between germline ends came to 11 bases. Germline CDR1 and CDR2: SGHVS and FQNEAQ. CDR3 region: CASSPRTSSGNTIYF. The CDR3 coding sequence is TGTGCCAGCAGCCCCCGGACTTCCTCTGGAAACACCATATATTTT.

Comments on this clonotype: A read error may account for a junction end that differs from germline. The chain joins TRBV29-1 to TRBJ1-4; 7 bases align to TRBD1. In germline, CDR1 is SQVTM, CDR2 ANQGSEA. This CDR3 contains 13 residues. The CDR3 bases are TGCGGCGTTGACAGGGTCCGAGATGAAAAACTGTTTTTT. It yields the protein CGVDRVRDEKLFF.

This clonotype turned up a few times. The V call is TRBV7-3, the J call TRBJ1-6; no definite D call. The CDR3 is 17 residues long. Germline lookup yields CDR1 SGHTA and CDR2 FQGTGA. Trimming pared 6 bases from V and 8 bases from J, leaving 23 bases between. The CDR3 sequence: CASSSHRSARMDSPLHF. The CDR3 nucleotides are TGTGCCAGCAGTTCTCATCGCTCTGCGCGGATGGATTCACCCCTCCACTTT.

V is TRBV4-2 and J is TRBJ1-4; 10 bases fit TRBD1. The CDR3 sequence is 17 residues long. With 4 bases clipped from V and 0 bases from J, the junction kept 5 bases outside the gene matches. Germline-derived CDR1 and CDR2 are LGHNA and YNFKEQ. The CDR3 DNA reads as TGTGCCAGCAGCCGAGGCGGGACAGGGGCAACTAATGAAAAACTGTTTTTT. Protein sequence: CASSRGGTGATNEKLFF.

This clonotype occurred a few times. The gene calls are TRBV12-3 or TRBV12-4 and TRBJ2-7; 8 nucleotides match TRBD1. The CDR3 has 13 residues. After removal of 5 bases from V and 3 bases from J, the junction contained 3 bases not matched to a gene. DNA for the CDR3: TGTGCCAGCAGTCGACAGGGGCGCTACGAGCAGTACTTC. It codes for CASSRQGRYEQYF.

This clonotype has a count of ten or more. The chain has TRBV29-1 and TRBJ2-5; D is ambiguous. Trimming took 8 bases from V and 5 from J, leaving 18 bases between them. CDR1 SQVTM and CDR2 ANQGSEA come from the germline V gene. The length of the CDR3 is 13 residues. This CDR3 is CSFQSEVLETQYF. For the CDR3, the DNA is TGCAGCTTTCAGAGCGAGGTTTTGGAGACCCAGTACTTC.

This chain connects TRBV7-6 to TRBJ1-1; no clear D. The CDR3 runs 13 residues. V was pared by 1 base and J by 4 bases, with 7 bases between. Per the germline V gene, CDR1 is SGHVS and CDR2 is FNYEAQ. The CDR3 DNA sequence: TGTGCCAGCAGCTTAGACCCCGGCACTGAAGCTTTCTTT. Its protein product is CASSLDPGTEAFF.

Comments on this clonotype: One base away lies a much larger clone, so this may be a sequencing read error. The rearrangement uses TRBV29-1 and TRBJ1-2; the D is unclear. This CDR3 comprises 13 residues. Germline V lookup: CDR1 SQVTM, CDR2 ANQGSEA. V was cut by 3 bases and J by 7 bases, with 15 bases left in between. CDR3 amino acids: CSVEAGDLRGYTF. Here the CDR3 DNA reads TGCAGCGTTGAGGCAGGAGATTTGCGTGGCTACACCTTC.